Below, one T cell receptor (beta chain) is given with its context. Antigen specificity is unknown. This sample is drawn from a study of a mutant IDH1 vaccine in newly diagnosed glioma. Study at large: Previous treatment comprised radiotherapy, temozolomide, or both, mostly both.

Noted time point: baseline, week 1 (first vaccination visit). The treatment denotes: pre-vaccination baseline after standard-of-care therapy. Study-wide results and limits: Vaccine-induced immune responses were detected in approximately 93% of patients.

The junction had 8 bases not matched to a gene; V was cut back by 2 bases and J by 4 bases. CDR1 is KGHSY and CDR2 is FQNENV in the germline V gene. CDR3 length: 16 amino acids. Clones were sequenced by immunoSEQ multiplex PCR, and TCRdb holds only the in-frame ones, with some missing. In the table there are about 66,000 clones, around 86% of which are singletons. The sequence came from a man aged 30 to 45 with glioma. The sequences come from PBMCs, collected from a glioma patient treated with radiotherapy, temozolomide or both. V usage is TRBV16 and J usage is TRBJ2-4; 7 bases fit TRBD2. The CDR3 region is CASSQPAGGNKNIQYF. CDR3 nucleotides: TGTGCCAGCAGCCAACCCGCCGGGGGGAATAAAAACATTCAGTACTTC.